The T cell receptor beta chain described here comes from a study of OX40 agonist ivuxolimab in advanced cancers. Study-wide findings and caveats: On average, CD8+ T cells had more expanded clones than CD4+.

With regard to this clone: Antigen: not known.

The ends were cut back, 4 bases at V and 0 bases at J, with 10 bases in the middle. This CDR3 region has 15 residues. Germline assignment: CDR1 LGHNT and CDR2 FRNRAP. Assay: immunoSEQ multiplex PCR; the TCRdb copy retains only in-frame clones and omits some. The table lists more than 35,000 clones, over 80% of them singletons. This TCR was sampled from an adult with an advanced solid tumor such as melanoma, head and neck, liver or kidney cancer. This sample comprised CD4+ or CD8+ T cells sorted from blood, obtained in a trial of the OX40 agonist ivuxolimab. The chain uses TRBV12-5 and TRBJ1-5; D not certain. The CDR3 DNA sequence: TGTGCTAGTGGTTCCGGACTGGATAGCAATCAGCCCCAGCATTTT. It translates to CASGSGLDSNQPQHF.